This T cell receptor (beta chain) came from a study of blood T cell repertoires in COVID-19. About the research overall: In each case, the material was cDNA or gDNA derived from T cells, B-cell-depleted T cells, or PBMCs.

The protocol was immunoSEQ multiplex PCR, while the TCRdb copy is restricted to in-frame clones and leaves out a portion. The sample carries 70,000 or so clones, about 89% recorded once. The CDR3 covers 16 residues. Germline-derived CDR1 and CDR2 are SGHTA and FQGNSA. V lost 5 bases, J lost 0 bases, and 8 bases stayed unmatched. V and J are TRBV7-2 and TRBJ2-7; 9 bases agree with TRBD1. Source material: peripheral blood. The sequence was obtained from a man aged 60 to 75 with acute or convalescent COVID-19. The CDR3 loop reads CASSRRTGASSYEQYF. CDR3 DNA: TGTGCCAGCAGCAGACGGACAGGGGCCAGCTCCTACGAGCAGTACTTC.